What follows are 4 T cell receptor beta chains derived from one specimen sequenced in a study of CD8 T cells in ankylosing spondylitis. Via MiXCR, TCRdb re-called the 5' RACE reads, giving one row per CDR3 protein. Altogether around 120,000 distinct CDR3 sequences are present, roughly an eighth being singletons, with the ten largest covering almost 3%. The specimen was blood, either unsorted or a sorted T cell fraction (not recorded which). Receptors were obtained from a female donor with ankylosing spondylitis or in good health (not recorded which).

This clonotype was found a few times. V usage is TRBV7-2 and J usage is TRBJ2-1; TRBD2 agrees at 8 bases. The ends lost 7 bases at V and 6 bases at J; junction bases unmatched: 17. The CDR3 has 17 amino acids. CDR1 is SGHTA and CDR2 is FQGNSA in the germline V gene. CDR3 bases: TGTGCCAGCACCGACTGGGCGGGCCGGGGGGGCCTCAATGAGCAGTTCTTC. Residues: CASTDWAGRGGLNEQFF.

This clonotype has a count of ten or more. V is TRBV12-3 or TRBV12-4 and J is TRBJ1-1, with D unclear. V was trimmed by 10 bases and J by 1 base, leaving 13 bases between them. The CDR3 consists of 13 residues. This chain's CDR3 is CANSFFPNTEAFF. CDR3 nucleotides: TGTGCCAACTCCTTTTTCCCGAACACTGAAGCTTTCTTT.

This clonotype was observed at least ten times. The chain employs TRBV5-6 and TRBJ2-3, with D perhaps matching TRBD1 (5 bases). CDR1 is SGHDT, CDR2 YYEEEE, per germline. This CDR3 has 15 residues. V dropped 2 bases and J dropped 3 bases, with 13 bases sitting between them. This CDR3 reads CASSFGRVRTDTQYF. CDR3 nucleotides: TGTGCCAGCAGCTTCGGCAGGGTCCGAACAGATACGCAGTATTTT.

This clonotype was found a few times. The chain joins TRBV2 to TRBJ2-3, with D perhaps TRBD2 (5 bases). This CDR3 comprises 15 residues. Germline CDR1 is SNHLY and CDR2 is FYNNEI. V lost 0 bases, J lost 1 base, and 8 bases lay in between. CDR3 nucleotides: TGTGCCAGCAGTGAAGCGCGGGTAGGCACAGATACGCAGTATTTT. Translation gives CASSEARVGTDTQYF. Using reference TRBV2 and TRBJ2-3 for the parts outside the CDR3, the full variable domain is EPEVTQTPSHQVTQMGQEVILRCVPISNHLYFYWYRQILGQKVEFLVSFYNNEISEKSEIFDDQFSVERPDGSNFTLKIRSTKLEDSAMYFCASSEARVGTDTQYFGPGTRLTVL.